This T cell receptor beta chain was retrieved from a study of T-cell memory formation after mild COVID-19. Study-wide findings and caveats: SARS-CoV-2 specificity was not confirmed for second-wave clones peaking on day 37.

This clonotype was seen only once. The antigen remains unidentified. TCRdb reanalysed the 5' RACE reads using MiXCR and keeps one entry per CDR3 protein. The sample lists 280,000 or so distinct CDR3 sequences, less than 9.5% occurring once. With V trimmed by 7 bases and J by 3 bases, 7 bases remained unmatched. The CDR3 contains 14 residues. Germline V gene data show CDR1 as SGHKS and CDR2 as YYEKEE (reference sequence). The clonotype originates from a man between 18 and 35 years old who had mild COVID-19 (a few samples of this study predate the infection). Cell type and time point are not known. The V and J genes are TRBV5-5 and TRBJ1-5; 7 nucleotides align to TRBD1. The material sequenced was PBMCs or a T cell subset sorted from them (not recorded which). CDR3: CASGRDRNNQPQHF. Written as DNA, the CDR3 is TGTGCCAGCGGACGGGACAGAAACAATCAGCCCCAGCATTTT.